Each of the 29 T cell receptor beta chains below was sequenced from the same sample in a study of cytomegalovirus exposure and HLA in healthy donors. The PCR was carried out with 60 Vbeta primers and 13 Jbeta primers. Assay used: immunoSEQ multiplex PCR; TCRdb lists only in-frame clones, some missing. The table lists under 200,000 clones, around three quarters of them singletons. The sequencing input was PBMCs. These receptors were collected from a woman in her thirties or forties in good health and CMV-seronegative.

The V call is TRBV10-3, the J call TRBJ2-5, with D possibly matching TRBD1 (6 bases). The J call could be wrong; TRBJ2-7 is a better fit for the DNA end. The CDR3 has 11 amino acids. Germline CDR1 and CDR2: ENHRY and SYGVKD. The CDR3 region has the DNA TGTGCCATCACGCAGGGGTACGAGCAGTACTTC. Translating it yields CAITQGYEQYF.

This clone was seen just once. The V gene is TRBV5-5, the J gene TRBJ1-1; D is perhaps TRBD1 (5 bases). V dropped 6 bases and J dropped 2 bases, with 20 bases sitting between them. The CDR3 extends over 16 amino acids. CDR1 and CDR2 (germline): SGHKS, YYEKEE (reference sequence). This CDR3 is CASTDSYPGTNTEAFF. In DNA, the CDR3 is TGTGCCAGCACCGATTCATACCCCGGGACTAACACTGAAGCTTTCTTT. The whole variable domain, remainder taken from reference TRBV5-5 and TRBJ1-1, is DAGVTQSPTHLIKTRGQQVTLRCSPISGHKSVSWYQQVLGQGPQFIFQYYEKEERGRGNFPDRFSARQFPNYSSELNVNALLLGDSALYLCASTDSYPGTNTEAFFGQGTRLTVV.

This chain connects TRBV6-1 to TRBJ1-2; perhaps TRBD1 as D (5 bases). Germline V gene data show CDR1 as MNHNS and CDR2 as SASEGT. The CDR3 contains 12 residues. The V gene lost 5 bases and the J gene lost 4 bases, with 8 bases spanning the gap. The CDR3 spells CASSSDSYGYTF. Here the CDR3 DNA reads TGTGCCAGCAGTTCCGACAGCTATGGCTACACCTTC.

The rearrangement links TRBV19 to TRBJ1-1; the D is unclear. The CDR3 has 13 amino acids. Germline V gene lookup returns CDR1 LNHDA and CDR2 SQIVND (reference sequence). Trimming removed 3 bases at V and 7 bases at J, with 12 bases between. CDR3 region: CASSMVQRNEAFF. CDR3 bases: TGTGCCAGTAGTATGGTTCAGCGGAATGAAGCTTTCTTT.

The chain has TRBV11-2 and TRBJ1-4; 10 bases are a match to TRBD1. V lost 0 bases to trimming and J lost 3 bases; unmatched junction nucleotides: 13. CDR3 size: 20 residues. Per germline, CDR1 SGHAT and CDR2 FQNNGV. The CDR3 spells CASSLDPRDRGPLANEKLFF. The CDR3 coding sequence is TGTGCCAGCAGCTTAGACCCCCGGGACAGGGGTCCGCTAGCTAATGAAAAACTGTTTTTT.

The gene calls are TRBV29-1 and TRBJ2-7; D may be TRBD1 (5 bases). The CDR3 extends over 14 amino acids. Between the trimmed V and J ends, which lost 3 bases and 2 bases, there was a span of 14 bases. Germline V gene data show CDR1 as SQVTM and CDR2 as ANQGSEA. CDR3 region: CSVETTVTTYEQYF. The CDR3 nucleotides are TGCAGCGTTGAGACGACAGTAACAACCTACGAGCAGTACTTC.

V and J are TRBV6-1 and TRBJ2-1; TRBD2 matches 9 bases. The germline CDR1 and CDR2 sequences are MNHNS and SASEGT. The CDR3 loop spans 15 amino acids. The ends lost 8 bases at V and 9 bases at J; junction bases unmatched: 14. The chain's CDR3 is CASSLGLAGKGEQFF. CDR3 coding DNA: TGTGCCAGCTCCCTGGGGCTAGCGGGGAAGGGTGAGCAGTTCTTC.

About this clone: The identical CDR3 is also encoded by other nucleotide sequences in the sample. The chain is built from TRBV27 and TRBJ1-1; 8 bases are a match to TRBD1. The CDR3 is 16 amino acids. Germline values: CDR1 MNHEY, CDR2 SMNVEV (reference sequence). V lost 6 bases, J lost 1 base, and 10 bases stayed unmatched. CDR3 loop: CASSSARGLGNTEAFF. The CDR3 DNA follows: TGTGCCAGCAGCTCCGCCAGGGGGCTTGGGAACACTGAAGCTTTCTTT.

This clone was seen a few times. The chain joins TRBV5-1 to TRBJ2-7; D is perhaps TRBD1 (6 bases). Germline CDR1 reads SGHRS; CDR2 reads YFSETQ. The CDR3 totals 14 residues. The V gene lost 4 bases and the J gene lost 6 bases, with 17 bases spanning the gap. The CDR3 sequence is CASSRERGTTEQYF. The DNA for the CDR3 is TGCGCCAGCAGCCGAGAAAGGGGGACGACCGAGCAGTACTTC.

This clone was counted a single time. The gene calls are TRBV25-1 and TRBJ2-2, with D possibly being TRBD1 (6 bases). Trimming stripped 5 bases from V and 5 bases from J, with 9 bases between. Germline CDR1 is MGHDK and CDR2 is SYGVNS. The CDR3 extends over 13 amino acids. The CDR3 is CASSPTGTGELFF. The CDR3 DNA reads TGTGCCAGCAGTCCAACAGGGACCGGGGAGCTGTTTTTT.

There are a few counts of this clone. V gene TRBV5-4 combines with J gene TRBJ1-1; 9 positions match TRBD1. With V trimmed by 4 bases and J by 0 bases, 7 bases remained unmatched. There are 16 residues in the CDR3. The germline CDR1 and CDR2 sequences are SGHNT and YYREEE (reference sequence). In nucleotides, the CDR3 is TGTGCCAGCAGCCCTCGGACAGGGGTTTTGAACACTGAAGCTTTCTTT. The encoded protein is CASSPRTGVLNTEAFF.

The gene calls are TRBV30 and TRBJ1-2, with 8 nucleotides matching TRBD1. V lost 5 bases and J lost 8; bases outside the gene matches: 7. The CDR3 has 12 amino acids. Germline V gene data show CDR1 as GTSNPN and CDR2 as SVGIG (reference sequence). CDR3 sequence: CAWGHRGNGYTF. Here the CDR3 DNA reads TGTGCCTGGGGTCACAGGGGGAACGGCTACACCTTC.

The CDR3 sequence: CASSPPSPGQDSYEQYF. Written as DNA, the CDR3 is TGTGCCAGCTCACCACCGAGTCCTGGACAGGATTCCTACGAGCAGTACTTC. The chain is built from TRBV18 and TRBJ2-7, with TRBD1 identical over 7 bases. V trimming: 0 bases; J trimming: 1 base; junction bases outside the gene matches: 9. The CDR3 length is 17 residues. Germline V CDR1 and CDR2: KGHSH, LQKENI.

This sequence joins TRBV5-1 and TRBJ2-7; 8 bases map to TRBD2. J lost 3 bases, V lost 4 bases, and 6 bases had no gene match. Germline CDR1 and CDR2: SGHRS and YFSETQ. The CDR3 extends over 14 amino acids. The CDR3 DNA is TGCGCCAGCAGCACGCAAACTAGCGGCTACGAGCAGTACTTC. Translating gives CASSTQTSGYEQYF.

V is TRBV30 and J is TRBJ2-5; D is unresolved. This CDR3 has 13 amino acids. Looked up from germline, CDR1 is GTSNPN and CDR2 is SVGIG (reference sequence). The V gene lost 5 bases and the J gene lost 1 base, with 11 bases spanning the gap. CDR3 in amino acids: CAWVDEIQETQYF. CDR3 bases: TGTGCCTGGGTAGATGAAATCCAAGAGACCCAGTACTTC.

The rearrangement joins TRBV6-1 to TRBJ2-1; TRBD2 is a possible D gene (6 bases). This CDR3 has 15 residues. With 2 bases removed from V and 11 bases from J, the gap between germline ends came to 19 bases. Germline CDR1 MNHNS, CDR2 SASEGT. The DNA for the CDR3 is TGTGCCAGCAGTGAATGGGGGGAGCAAAGCGACAAGCAGTTCTTC. This encodes CASSEWGEQSDKQFF.

The chain recombines TRBV9 with TRBJ2-3; 10 positions match TRBD1. Germline V gene sequence: CDR1 SGDLS, CDR2 YYNGEE. V trimming: 4 bases; J trimming: 6 bases; junction bases outside the gene matches: 8. The CDR3 has 15 amino acids. The CDR3 region has the DNA TGTGCCAGCAGCCCCGACAGGGGGCGAGTCGATACGCAGTATTTT. This codes for CASSPDRGRVDTQYF. Full variable domain (missing parts from reference TRBV9 and TRBJ2-3): DSGVTQTPKHLITATGQRVTLRCSPRSGDLSVYWYQQSLDQGLQFLIQYYNGEERAKGNILERFSAQQFPDLHSELNLSSLELGDSALYFCASSPDRGRVDTQYFGPGTRLTVL.

The V gene is TRBV28, the J gene TRBJ2-5; D might be TRBD2 (6 bases). Germline CDR1 reads MDHEN; CDR2 reads SYDVKM. Trimming cost V 8 bases and J 5 bases, with 15 bases left between them. The CDR3 totals 13 residues. The CDR3 spells CASGSGGTETQYF. Here the CDR3 DNA reads TGTGCCAGCGGATCGGGCGGGACGGAGACCCAGTACTTC.

V is TRBV30 and J is TRBJ2-1, with D tentatively TRBD1 (6 bases). Between the trimmed V and J ends, which lost 4 bases and 6 bases, there was a span of 25 bases. Germline lookup yields CDR1 GTSNPN and CDR2 SVGIG (reference sequence). CDR3 length: 17 amino acids. The CDR3 protein is CAWTKRIGGMNINEQFF. The CDR3 DNA is TGTGCCTGGACCAAACGAATAGGGGGAATGAATATCAATGAGCAGTTCTTC.

The chain combines TRBV9 with TRBJ2-7, with 13 bases matching TRBD2. V lost 4 bases to trimming and J lost 4 bases; unmatched junction nucleotides: 2. This CDR3 is built from 14 residues. The germline gives CDR1 SGDLS, CDR2 YYNGEE. For the CDR3, the DNA is TGTGCCAGCAGCCGGGGACTAGCGGGATACGAGCAGTACTTC. This translates into CASSRGLAGYEQYF.

This sequence joins TRBV7-9 and TRBJ2-1; 7 bases line up with TRBD2. V was clipped by 0 bases and J by 8 bases; unmatched bases: 1. CDR1 and CDR2 (germline): SEHNR, FQNEAQ (reference sequence). The CDR3 extends over 13 amino acids. This CDR3 reads CASSLAGGDEQFF. DNA for the CDR3: TGTGCCAGCAGCTTAGCGGGAGGGGATGAGCAGTTCTTC.

This sequence joins TRBV15 and TRBJ2-5; D may be TRBD1 (7 bases). Trimming pared 0 bases from V and 9 bases from J, leaving 11 bases between. Germline-derived CDR1 and CDR2 are LNHNV and YYDKDF (reference sequence). This CDR3 contains 13 residues. CDR3 amino acids: CATSRDRGEAQYF. The CDR3 DNA reads as TGTGCCACCAGCAGAGACAGGGGGGAGGCCCAGTACTTC.

The chain carries TRBV5-1 and TRBJ2-2, with 9 bases that match TRBD1. The CDR3 runs to 15 residues. The V and J ends lost 3 bases and 1 base, in that order; junction bases with no gene match: 1. CDR1 and CDR2 from the germline V gene are SGHRS and YFSETQ. CDR3 residues: CASSWGQGNTGELFF. For the CDR3, the DNA is TGCGCCAGCAGCTGGGGACAGGGGAACACCGGGGAGCTGTTTTTT.

The V call is TRBV6-5, the J call TRBJ2-4, with D possibly matching TRBD2 (6 bases). Germline V gene sequence: CDR1 MNHEY, CDR2 SVGAGI. Between the trimmed V and J ends, which lost 6 bases and 5 bases, there was a span of 14 bases. This CDR3 is built from 14 residues. The CDR3 DNA is TGTGCCAGCAGCCGCACGCGGGGTGAAAACATTCAGTACTTC. Translated: CASSRTRGENIQYF.

This clone has a single count. V and J are TRBV9 and TRBJ2-1; TRBD2 might be the D (6 bases). Germline V gene lookup returns CDR1 SGDLS and CDR2 YYNGEE. CDR3 length equals 15 residues. V was cut by 4 bases and J by 0 bases, with 11 bases left in between. Here the CDR3 reads CASSKEGRSYNEQFF. The CDR3 DNA is TGTGCCAGCAGCAAGGAGGGGCGCTCCTACAATGAGCAGTTCTTC.

The CDR3 loop is CATSRTGGYGYTF. Here the CDR3 DNA reads TGTGCCACCAGCCGAACAGGGGGCTATGGCTACACCTTC. This chain links TRBV15 with TRBJ1-2; 8 bases fit TRBD1. Germline assignment: CDR1 LNHNV and CDR2 YYDKDF (reference sequence). CDR3 length equals 13 residues. Germline trimming cut 5 bases from V and 4 bases from J; bases unmatched to any gene: 3.

This clone was seen more than once but under ten times. This sequence joins TRBV2 and TRBJ1-1; perhaps TRBD1 as D (6 bases). Germline-derived CDR1 and CDR2 are SNHLY and FYNNEI. With 5 bases removed from V and 1 base from J, the gap between germline ends came to 8 bases. There are 13 residues in the CDR3. CDR3 nucleotides: TGTGCCAGCAGTAAACAGGGGAACACTGAAGCTTTCTTT. Translating it yields CASSKQGNTEAFF. Drawing the rest from reference TRBV2 and TRBJ1-1, the complete variable domain is EPEVTQTPSHQVTQMGQEVILRCVPISNHLYFYWYRQILGQKVEFLVSFYNNEISEKSEIFDDQFSVERPDGSNFTLKIRSTKLEDSAMYFCASSKQGNTEAFFGQGTRLTVV.

The V and J genes are TRBV7-8 and TRBJ2-1; 9 bases fit TRBD2. Germline CDR1 reads SGHVS; CDR2 reads FQNEAQ. The ends lost 3 bases at V and 0 bases at J; junction bases unmatched: 18. There are 21 residues in the CDR3. The CDR3, as DNA: TGTGCCAGCAGCTTTATCAGGGTTAGCCCTAGCGGGGAGAGCTCCTACAATGAGCAGTTCTTC. Its protein product is CASSFIRVSPSGESSYNEQFF. Combining the CDR3 with reference TRBV7-8 and TRBJ2-1 gives the whole variable domain GAGVSQSPRYKVAKRGQDVALRCDPISGHVSLFWYQQALGQGPEFLTYFQNEAQLDKSGLPSDRFFAERPEGSVSTLKIQRTQQEDSAVYLCASSFIRVSPSGESSYNEQFFGPGTRLTVL.

V usage is TRBV7-2 and J usage is TRBJ2-5; 7 bases map to TRBD1. CDR3 size: 14 residues. V shed 1 base, J shed 5 bases, and the junction held 4 bases outside the gene matches. In germline, CDR1 is SGHTA, CDR2 FQGNSA. The CDR3 here is CASSLGGGRETQYF. DNA of the CDR3: TGTGCCAGCAGCTTAGGAGGGGGCAGGGAGACCCAGTACTTC.